The source of this TCR beta chain is a study of CD8+CD57+ T cells in acquired aplastic anemia. This CDR3 region has 15 residues. Trimming took off 3 bases at V and 4 bases at J, with 15 bases between the two ends. CDR1 and CDR2 from the germline V gene are LNHDA and SQIVND (reference sequence). TCR beta VDJ and CDR3 profiling used genomic DNA as template. TCRdb redid the calling of the reads with MiXCR, one entry per CDR3 protein. This table has 150,000 to 200,000 distinct CDR3 sequences, about 47% appearing once. Material for sequencing was sorted CD4+, CD8+, or CD8+CD57+ T cells (not recorded which) from PBMCs. J is TRBJ1-2 and V is TRBV19; no clear D. The clonotype originates from a human donor in good health. The CDR3 protein is CASSISEPKSYGYTF. For the CDR3, the DNA is TGTGCCAGTAGTATTTCTGAACCGAAGAGCTATGGCTACACCTTC.